One T cell receptor (beta chain) is described in this entry. Antigen: not known. The sample originates from a study of cytomegalovirus exposure and HLA in healthy donors. CDR3 size: 15 residues. The germline CDR1 and CDR2 sequences are LNHNV and YYDKDF (reference sequence). V lost 3 bases to trimming and J lost 6 bases, with 12 bases between them. The PCR used 60 Vbeta and 13 Jbeta primers. Some clones are missing from TCRdb's copy, which holds only in-frame ones; the method was immunoSEQ multiplex PCR. The table lists about 120,000 clones, 65% to 80% of them singletons. Whole-study findings and limits: Sequences of the TCR beta chain were said to predict the HLA-A and HLA-B alleles of most subjects accurately. Some TCR beta chains (more than 150 of them) were listed as cytomegalovirus-associated. It was reported in a later analysis that an Asian-associated ancestry cluster showed fewer N-insertions than the 666-donor mean.

The J gene is TRBJ1-6, the V gene TRBV15; no firm D call. Material for sequencing was PBMCs. The sequence came from a man younger than 35 in good health and CMV-seropositive. The CDR3 bases are TGTGCCACCAGCAGGACGAGGGAAGCTAATTCACCCCTCCACTTT. Encoded protein: CATSRTREANSPLHF.